One and the same sample provided the 32 T cell receptor beta chains below, sequenced in a study of T cell changes during pregnancy in multiple sclerosis. TCRdb's copy holds only in-frame clones and misses some; the assay was immunoSEQ multiplex PCR. The data hold about 70,000 clones, with about 92% observed a single time. Source: CD8+ T cells from peripheral blood mononuclear cells, taken in the third trimester of pregnancy. All receptors derive from a female donor in good health, enrolled as a control in a pregnancy study.

In the case of this clone: At the DNA level, this CDR3 is encoded by other sequences in the same sample as well. The rearrangement links TRBV5-4 to TRBJ2-7; 9 positions match TRBD1. The CDR3 runs 13 residues. Unmatched junction bases numbered 2, after V lost 3 bases and J lost 4 bases. Germline CDR1 reads SGHNT; CDR2 reads YYREEE (reference sequence). Here the CDR3 reads CASSSDRGYEQYF. The CDR3 region has the DNA TGTGCCAGCAGCTCCGACAGGGGGTACGAGCAGTACTTC.

DNA for the CDR3: TGTGCCTGGGATAGCGGGAGGCCAGATACGCAGTATTTT. Encoded protein: CAWDSGRPDTQYF. The rearrangement links TRBV30 to TRBJ2-3; 10 bases line up with TRBD2. Trimming removed 5 bases from V and 4 bases from J; junction bases left unmatched: 3. The CDR3 loop spans 13 amino acids. CDR1 and CDR2 (germline): GTSNPN, SVGIG (reference sequence).

The V gene is TRBV27, the J gene TRBJ2-3, with D perhaps TRBD2 (7 bases). V lost 0 bases to trimming and J lost 5 bases, with 12 bases between them. The CDR3 is 15 residues long. Germline CDR1 reads MNHEY; CDR2 reads SMNVEV (reference sequence). As DNA, the CDR3 is TGTGCCAGCAGTTTATCGGGGGAGGGGGGAGATACGCAGTATTTT. This sequence encodes CASSLSGEGGDTQYF.

The rearrangement uses TRBV6-1 and TRBJ2-1, with TRBD2 as a possible D gene (5 bases). V gave up 1 base and J gave up 9 bases, with 13 bases separating them. This CDR3 comprises 14 residues. The germline CDR1 and CDR2 sequences are MNHNS and SASEGT. The DNA of the CDR3 is TGTGCCAGCAGTGAAGAGCCCGGACTGGGTGAGCAGTTCTTC. Translating it yields CASSEEPGLGEQFF.

This clone has more than one count but fewer than ten. The chain joins TRBV6-5 to TRBJ2-5; TRBD2 might be the D (6 bases). V lost 8 bases, J lost 2 bases, and 12 bases lay in between. CDR3 length: 13 amino acids. Germline loops: CDR1 MNHEY, CDR2 SVGAGI. Written as DNA, the CDR3 is TGTGCCAGCGCTAGCGTTTTACAAGAGACCCAGTACTTC. It yields the protein CASASVLQETQYF.

The J gene is TRBJ1-6, the V gene TRBV10-2; 7 nucleotides match TRBD1. Germline trimming cut 4 bases from V and 7 bases from J; bases unmatched to any gene: 4. CDR1 and CDR2 from the germline V gene are WSHSY and SAAADI. The CDR3 contains 14 residues. CDR3 sequence: CASSVTGANSPLHF. As DNA, the CDR3 is TGCGCCAGCAGTGTTACAGGGGCCAATTCACCCCTCCACTTT.

The J gene is TRBJ2-7, the V gene TRBV4-2, with 7 bases that match TRBD1. Germline-derived CDR1 and CDR2 are LGHNA and YNFKEQ. Trimming at V came to 0 bases and at J to 6 bases, leaving 11 bases not matched to a gene. There are 16 residues in the CDR3. CDR3 bases: TGTGCCAGCAGCCAAGATAACAGGGGATCGTCCAGCGAGCAGTACTTC. This gives the protein CASSQDNRGSSSEQYF.

The chain combines TRBV4-2 with TRBJ1-2; no clear D. V was cut by 0 bases and J by 6 bases, with 14 bases left in between. Germline assignment: CDR1 LGHNA and CDR2 YNFKEQ. This CDR3 is built from 15 residues. CDR3 sequence (DNA): TGTGCCAGCAGCCAAGAAGTAGGACTAGAGGATGGCTACACCTTC. Its protein is CASSQEVGLEDGYTF.

The genes are TRBV6-5 and TRBJ2-7; D unclear. Germline V lookup: CDR1 MNHEY, CDR2 SVGAGI. There are 13 residues in the CDR3. Trimming took 0 bases from V and 7 from J, leaving 10 bases between them. In nucleotides, the CDR3 is TGTGCCAGCAGTTACTCGTTAGAACAGGAGCAGTACTTC. Amino acids: CASSYSLEQEQYF.

Comment on this clone: No DNA is shown, since the ends of the CDR3 on it are uncertain; the CDR3 is the one TCRdb lists. This sequence joins TRBV6-6 and TRBJ2-7; the table's D call, TRBD1, was not checked against the DNA. Germline values: CDR1 MNHNY, CDR2 SVGAGI (reference sequence). The CDR3 is 15 residues long, counting both termini. CDR3 region: CASSSSDRLTYEQYF.

The count of this clone is one. The chain employs TRBV27 and TRBJ1-1; perhaps TRBD1 as D (5 bases). This CDR3 has 14 amino acids. The germline V gene encodes CDR1 MNHEY and CDR2 SMNVEV (reference sequence). V was trimmed by 6 bases and J by 1 base, leaving 12 bases between them. CDR3 sequence (DNA): TGTGCCAGCAGGACGACAGCCAAGAACACTGAAGCTTTCTTT. Protein sequence: CASRTTAKNTEAFF.

The chain uses TRBV19 and TRBJ1-1; D ambiguous. V gave up 3 bases and J gave up 1 base, with 12 bases separating them. In germline, CDR1 is LNHDA, CDR2 SQIVND (reference sequence). The CDR3 sequence is 15 residues long. The CDR3 loop reads CASSMGQAGNTEAFF. Here the CDR3 DNA reads TGTGCCAGTAGTATGGGCCAGGCCGGGAACACTGAAGCTTTCTTT.

The chain couples TRBV14 to TRBJ2-7; unclear D gene. Trimming stripped 4 bases from V and 4 bases from J, with 8 bases between. In germline, CDR1 is SGHDN, CDR2 FVKESK. The CDR3 has 12 amino acids. As DNA, the CDR3 is TGTGCCAGCAGCCGACTTAATTACGAGCAGTACTTC. Protein: CASSRLNYEQYF.

The chain is built from TRBV5-6 and TRBJ1-5; D call uncertain. V dropped 2 bases and J dropped 1 base, with 7 bases sitting between them. CDR1 is SGHDT, CDR2 YYEEEE, per germline. There are 14 residues in the CDR3. This CDR3 reads CASSFLESNQPQHF. Written as DNA, the CDR3 is TGTGCCAGCAGCTTCTTAGAGAGCAATCAGCCCCAGCATTTT.

V gene TRBV5-6 combines with J gene TRBJ1-5; tentatively, D is TRBD1 (5 bases). This CDR3 region has 16 residues. Germline CDR1 reads SGHDT; CDR2 reads YYEEEE. Deletions cut 2 bases from V and 1 base from J, with 13 bases between. This CDR3 is CASSLRGSPSNQPQHF. CDR3 nucleotide sequence: TGTGCCAGCAGCTTAAGGGGCAGCCCGAGCAATCAGCCCCAGCATTTT.

The CDR3 DNA reads as TGCGCCAGCAGCCAAATAGGGGGCCCCCAACACTACGAGCAGTACTTC. It yields the protein CASSQIGGPQHYEQYF. The gene calls are TRBV4-1 and TRBJ2-7, with 7 positions matching TRBD1. With 2 bases clipped from V and 3 bases from J, the junction kept 10 bases outside the gene matches. The CDR3 runs to 16 residues. Germline assignment: CDR1 MGHRA and CDR2 YSYEKL.

This clone has only a few counts. The V gene is TRBV6-4, the J gene TRBJ2-2; 13 nucleotides align to TRBD2. The V gene's germline CDR1 is MRHNA and CDR2 SNTAGT. The CDR3 is made up of 16 amino acids. After removal of 2 bases from V and 7 bases from J, the junction contained 4 bases not matched to a gene. As DNA, the CDR3 is TGTGCCAGCAGTGACACTAGCGGGGGGGCCATCGGGGAGCTGTTTTTT. This translates into CASSDTSGGAIGELFF.

The gene calls are TRBV5-4 and TRBJ2-3, with 8 positions matching TRBD2. The germline V gene encodes CDR1 SGHNT and CDR2 YYREEE (reference sequence). Germline trimming cut 3 bases from V and 6 bases from J; bases unmatched to any gene: 9. The CDR3 sequence is 15 residues long. The CDR3 protein is CASSSPGGAADTQYF. DNA of the CDR3: TGTGCCAGCAGCTCCCCGGGGGGGGCGGCCGATACGCAGTATTTT.

The J gene is TRBJ1-2, the V gene TRBV5-4, with 11 nucleotides matching TRBD1. The CDR3 has 14 amino acids. The V and J ends lost 5 bases and 2 bases, in that order; junction bases with no gene match: 2. The germline CDR1 and CDR2 sequences are SGHNT and YYREEE (reference sequence). The CDR3 nucleotides are TGTGCCAGCAGGAGGGACAGGGGGAACTATGGCTACACCTTC. Amino acids: CASRRDRGNYGYTF.

The chain couples TRBV7-3 to TRBJ2-1; 8 bases map to TRBD1. Germline V gene data show CDR1 as SGHTA and CDR2 as FQGTGA. This CDR3 spans 15 amino acids. V was pared by 3 bases and J by 10 bases, with 11 bases of the junction left unmatched. This CDR3 is CASSLVQGANHEQFF. CDR3 DNA sequence: TGTGCCAGCAGCTTGGTCCAGGGGGCTAACCACGAGCAGTTCTTC.

The chain joins TRBV9 to TRBJ1-1; tentatively, D is TRBD1 (5 bases). Trimming left V 0 bases short and J 6 bases short, with 15 bases between. This CDR3 contains 15 residues. Germline CDR1 and CDR2: SGDLS and YYNGEE. CDR3 region: CASSVGAGILAEAFF. CDR3 sequence (DNA): TGTGCCAGCAGCGTAGGGGCAGGGATTCTCGCTGAAGCTTTCTTT.

The rearrangement uses TRBV12-5 and TRBJ1-1, with D hard to call. CDR3 length: 13 residues. Trimming removed 10 bases from V and 0 bases from J, with 12 bases in between. The germline gives CDR1 LGHNT, CDR2 FRNRAP. DNA for the CDR3: TGTGCTATTCAAACAGCCTTGAACACTGAAGCTTTCTTT. It yields the protein CAIQTALNTEAFF.

The chain is built from TRBV2 and TRBJ2-3, with 8 bases lining up with TRBD2. The ends lost 3 bases at V and 2 bases at J; junction bases unmatched: 7. Germline loops: CDR1 SNHLY, CDR2 FYNNEI. This CDR3 is 16 amino acids long. The CDR3: CASSDEGLASTDTQYF. The CDR3 nucleotides read TGTGCCAGCAGTGATGAAGGACTAGCCTCCACAGATACGCAGTATTTT.

V and J are TRBV6-6 and TRBJ2-1; the match to TRBD1 covers 9 bases. The germline gives CDR1 MNHNY, CDR2 SVGAGI (reference sequence). This CDR3 contains 13 residues. The trim removed 6 bases at V and 6 bases at J, leaving 3 bases unmatched. CDR3 DNA sequence: TGTGCCAGCAGAAAGGGACAGGGCAATGAGCAGTTCTTC. As protein: CASRKGQGNEQFF.

This clone appeared a single time. The rearrangement joins TRBV27 to TRBJ1-1; TRBD1 agrees at 7 bases. Trimming removed 2 bases from V and 1 base from J; junction bases left unmatched: 4. Germline V CDR1 and CDR2: MNHEY, SMNVEV (reference sequence). The CDR3 contains 15 residues. The DNA for the CDR3 is TGTGCCAGCAGTTTACCGGGACAGACGAACACTGAAGCTTTCTTT. It translates to CASSLPGQTNTEAFF.

Of note for this clone: The same CDR3 is also encoded by other DNA sequences in this sample. V gene TRBV6-5 combines with J gene TRBJ2-7, with D tentatively TRBD1 (6 bases). The CDR3 has 15 amino acids. V was shortened by 2 bases and J by 0 bases, with 11 bases between the two germline ends. From germline, CDR1 is MNHEY and CDR2 SVGAGI. This CDR3 reads CASSYGGGGSYEQYF. The CDR3 DNA follows: TGTGCCAGCAGTTACGGGGGCGGCGGCTCCTACGAGCAGTACTTC.

The rearrangement links TRBV4-1 to TRBJ2-1, with TRBD1 identical over 10 bases. Germline CDR1 reads MGHRA; CDR2 reads YSYEKL. With 4 bases clipped from V and 6 bases from J, the junction kept 6 bases outside the gene matches. The CDR3 loop spans 15 amino acids. CDR3 sequence (DNA): TGCGCCAGCAGCCGGGACAGGGGAGTTAGCAATGAGCAGTTCTTC. It yields the protein CASSRDRGVSNEQFF.

The chain has TRBV14 and TRBJ1-3; D gene unclear. CDR1 is SGHDN, CDR2 FVKESK, per germline. The ends were cut back, 3 bases at V and 4 bases at J, with 13 bases in the middle. This CDR3 has 15 amino acids. CDR3 in amino acids: CASSHTSDSGNTIYF. For the CDR3, the DNA is TGTGCCAGCAGCCACACGTCGGATAGCGGAAACACCATATATTTT.

CDR3 protein: CASSHGGDRGNTGELFF. The CDR3 coding sequence is TGCGCCAGCAGCCATGGAGGGGACAGGGGGAACACCGGGGAGCTGTTTTTT. This chain uses TRBV4-1 with TRBJ2-2; 10 nucleotides line up with TRBD1. V lost 3 bases, J lost 1 base, and 5 bases stayed unmatched. The germline V gene encodes CDR1 MGHRA and CDR2 YSYEKL. The CDR3 is 17 residues long.

CDR3 region: CASSAGTGGYEQYF. CDR3 DNA sequence: TGTGCCAGCAGCGCCGGGACAGGAGGCTACGAGCAGTACTTC. The chain recombines TRBV9 with TRBJ2-7, with 8 positions matching TRBD1. Germline values: CDR1 SGDLS, CDR2 YYNGEE. J was trimmed by 3 bases and V by 3 bases; bases with no gene match: 5. The CDR3 is made up of 14 amino acids.

The chain combines TRBV6-6 with TRBJ1-1; 10 bases match TRBD1. There are 16 residues in the CDR3. The ends lost 0 bases at V and 6 bases at J; junction bases unmatched: 7. CDR1 MNHNY and CDR2 SVGAGI come from the germline V gene (reference sequence). This CDR3 reads CASSYSRDRGPAEAFF. The CDR3, as DNA: TGTGCCAGCAGTTACTCCAGGGACAGGGGCCCCGCTGAAGCTTTCTTT.

This rearrangement joins TRBV19 to TRBJ2-1; 8 nucleotides align to TRBD1. Losses at the gene ends were 5 bases for V and 0 bases for J; bases not matched to a gene: 6. The CDR3 extends over 16 amino acids. The germline gives CDR1 LNHDA, CDR2 SQIVND (reference sequence). CDR3 sequence: CASSPGQVRSYNEQFF. The CDR3, as DNA: TGTGCCAGTAGTCCGGGACAGGTGCGCTCCTACAATGAGCAGTTCTTC.